The present T cell receptor beta chain was sequenced within a study of T cells in women clearing cervical HPV infection. Study-wide background: Controls were women whose single incident HPV16 infection cleared within 12 months without precancer or cancer. General observations from the study: TRBV6-7 abundance was lower in cases than controls (0.11% versus 0.16%). Repertoire richness, not evenness, was significantly elevated in CIN3+ cases versus controls.

Average input was approximately 1,200 ng genomic DNA for immunoSEQ TCR beta CDR3 amplification. Clones were sequenced by immunoSEQ multiplex PCR, and TCRdb holds only the in-frame ones, with some missing. The sample totals 30,000 to 40,000 clones. Trimming pared 4 bases from V and 6 bases from J, leaving 5 bases between. Germline V gene lookup returns CDR1 SGHRS and CDR2 YFSETQ. The CDR3 covers 11 residues. Concerning this clone itself: Its cognate antigen is unknown. Read data end 3 residues before the CDR3 end; the end is taken from the germline J gene.

This TCR was recovered from a woman aged 18-70 years with a cervical HPV16 infection that either progressed to CIN3+ or cleared (not recorded which). V is TRBV5-1 and J is TRBJ2-1, with D tentatively TRBD1 (5 bases). The material sequenced was blood buffy coat. The CDR3 bases that were read are TGCGCCAGCAGCCAGGGCAATGAG. Protein sequence: CASSQGNE. From start to end, the CDR3 is CASSQGNEQFF.